These 30 T cell receptor beta chains share one sample of origin, sequenced in a study of blood T cells in healthy people across ages. Primed by a sample-barcoded 5' primer and a J-beta primer mix, a second PCR proceeded for roughly 6 to 12 cycles. TCRdb recomputed calls from the 5' RACE reads with MiXCR, one row per CDR3 protein. The profile shows about 1.8 million distinct CDR3 sequences, roughly 52% of them singletons. Sequencing was done on a sample of blood. All receptors come from a woman aged 40 to 50 in good health.

The genes are TRBV5-1 and TRBJ2-7, with D possibly called TRBD1 or TRBD2 (5 bases each). Trimming pared 0 bases from V and 6 bases from J, leaving 13 bases between. The germline V gene encodes CDR1 SGHRS and CDR2 YFSETQ. The CDR3 covers 14 residues. CDR3 coding DNA: TGCGCCAGCAGCTTGGTTGCAGGGAGTTCCGAGCAGTACTTC. Its translation: CASSLVAGSSEQYF.

V gene TRBV15 combines with J gene TRBJ2-3; no clear D gene. The CDR3 extends over 17 amino acids. Germline V gene data show CDR1 as LNHNV and CDR2 as YYDKDF (reference sequence). With 0 bases removed from V and 6 bases from J, the gap between germline ends came to 19 bases. The CDR3 loop reads CATSRDRSNSRSDTQYF. CDR3 bases: TGTGCCACCAGCAGAGATCGGTCGAATAGCCGGAGCGATACGCAGTATTTT.

This chain uses TRBV4-2 with TRBJ2-1, with D hard to call. The CDR3 sequence is 13 residues long. Trimming took off 1 base at V and 8 bases at J, with 9 bases between the two ends. Per germline, CDR1 LGHNA and CDR2 YNFKEQ. CDR3 sequence: CASSQGSNHEQFF. Here the CDR3 DNA reads TGTGCCAGCAGCCAAGGGTCCAACCATGAGCAGTTCTTC.

This clonotype was picked up one time. V gene TRBV7-3 combines with J gene TRBJ2-4; D is undetermined. V was pared by 5 bases and J by 8 bases, with 16 bases between. CDR1 and CDR2 (germline): SGHTA, FQGTGA. This CDR3 comprises 14 residues. Here the CDR3 DNA reads TGTGCCAGCAGCCCGGACCCCCGAGAGCACATTCAGTACTTC. Translating gives CASSPDPREHIQYF.

The chain recombines TRBV27 with TRBJ2-5, with a tentative D call TRBD2 (6 bases). The germline V and J ends were trimmed by 8 bases and 7 bases, with 20 bases remaining between them. Germline V gene sequence: CDR1 MNHEY, CDR2 SMNVEV (reference sequence). CDR3 length equals 14 residues. The CDR3 is CASSAGTVNGTQYF. The CDR3 DNA reads as TGTGCCAGCTCGGCCGGGACTGTAAACGGGACCCAGTACTTC.

A remark on this clonotype: Relative to the germline gene, one junction end is altered; a read error may explain this. J is TRBJ2-5 and V is TRBV7-7; 10 bases are a match to TRBD2. This CDR3 has 15 residues. The germline CDR1 and CDR2 sequences are SSHAT and FNYEAQ (reference sequence). CDR3 loop: CASSRLAGNQETQYF. The CDR3 DNA reads TGTGCTAGCAGTCGACTAGCGGGTAACCAAGAGACCCAGTACTTC.

The CDR3 DNA sequence: TGTGCCAGCAGCTTAAGCGGAATCAACCAAGAGACCCAGTACTTC. Residues: CASSLSGINQETQYF. The V and J genes are TRBV7-6 and TRBJ2-5; D perhaps matches TRBD2 (5 bases). The CDR3 covers 15 residues. Deletions cut 2 bases from V and 0 bases from J, with 10 bases between. CDR1 SGHVS and CDR2 FNYEAQ come from the germline V gene. The full variable domain, rest sourced from reference TRBV7-6 and TRBJ2-5, is GAGVSQSPRYKVTKRGQDVALRCDPISGHVSLYWYRQALGQGPEFLTYFNYEAQQDKSGLPNDRFSAERPEGSISTLTIQRTEQRDSAMYRCASSLSGINQETQYFGPGTRLLVL.

This clonotype was observed a few times. V gene TRBV6-5 combines with J gene TRBJ2-1, with 7 positions matching TRBD1. After removal of 7 bases from V and 6 bases from J, the junction contained 6 bases not matched to a gene. Germline values: CDR1 MNHEY, CDR2 SVGAGI. The length of the CDR3 is 13 residues. This CDR3 is CASKAGGVNEQFF. In DNA form, the CDR3 reads TGTGCCAGCAAAGCAGGGGGAGTCAATGAGCAGTTCTTC.

The V call is TRBV9, the J call TRBJ2-5; 11 bases line up with TRBD2. CDR3 length: 15 residues. V was clipped by 3 bases and J by 2 bases; unmatched bases: 3. The germline gives CDR1 SGDLS, CDR2 YYNGEE. CDR3 in DNA: TGTGCCAGCAGCGAGGGACTAGCGGTTCAAGAGACCCAGTACTTC. This sequence encodes CASSEGLAVQETQYF. Full variable domain (missing parts from reference TRBV9 and TRBJ2-5): DSGVTQTPKHLITATGQRVTLRCSPRSGDLSVYWYQQSLDQGLQFLIQYYNGEERAKGNILERFSAQQFPDLHSELNLSSLELGDSALYFCASSEGLAVQETQYFGPGTRLLVL.

CDR3 amino acids: CASSYPENTEAFF. In DNA form, the CDR3 reads TGTGCCAGCAGTTACCCAGAGAACACTGAAGCTTTCTTT. V is TRBV6-6 and J is TRBJ1-1, with D hard to call. The V and J ends lost 2 bases and 1 base respectively, with 5 bases between them. Germline values: CDR1 MNHNY, CDR2 SVGAGI (reference sequence). The CDR3 length is 13 residues.

The CDR3 DNA sequence: TGTGCCAGCAAGGTGGGGAATTCACCCCTCCACTTT. This encodes CASKVGNSPLHF. The genes are TRBV6-5 and TRBJ1-6; D gene uncertain. There are 12 residues in the CDR3. From germline, CDR1 is MNHEY and CDR2 SVGAGI. The ends were cut back, 7 bases at V and 7 bases at J, with 8 bases in the middle.

V usage is TRBV24-1 and J usage is TRBJ2-7; tentative D call: TRBD1 (5 bases). Trimming left V 7 bases short and J 6 bases short, with 15 bases between. CDR1 and CDR2 (germline): KGHDR, SFDVKD. The length of the CDR3 is 13 residues. The DNA for the CDR3 is TGTGCCACCAGCGGAAGCAGGGCCCGCGAGCAGTACTTC. It encodes CATSGSRAREQYF.

The CDR3 nucleotides read TGTGCCACCAGTGATCCGGGACAGGATCCAGATACGCAGTATTTT. This sequence encodes CATSDPGQDPDTQYF. The rearrangement uses TRBV24-1 and TRBJ2-3, with 8 bases that match TRBD1. This CDR3 is 15 amino acids long. CDR1 and CDR2 (germline): KGHDR, SFDVKD. V was pared by 3 bases and J by 4 bases, with 5 bases of the junction left unmatched.

The V call is TRBV20-1, the J call TRBJ2-3; D is perhaps TRBD2 (6 bases). Trimming cost V 3 bases and J 7 bases, with 20 bases left between them. Per the germline V gene, CDR1 is DFQATT and CDR2 is SNEGSKA (reference sequence). This CDR3 comprises 15 residues. As DNA, the CDR3 is TGCAGTGCTAGGGGTGGCGGGGCCGACCTCAATACGCAGTATTTT. Encoded protein: CSARGGGADLNTQYF.

The CDR3 bases are TGTGCCAGCAGTGGGGGACAGGGGGCTTATCAGCCCCAGCATTTT. Translation: CASSGGQGAYQPQHF. The J gene is TRBJ1-5, the V gene TRBV12-3 or TRBV12-4; the match to TRBD1 covers 12 bases. V lost 5 bases, J lost 5 bases, and 4 bases stayed unmatched. CDR3 length equals 15 residues.

This clonotype was counted between two and nine times. The chain uses TRBV20-1 and TRBJ1-6, with 8 bases identical to TRBD1. The CDR3 extends over 16 amino acids. Germline values: CDR1 DFQATT, CDR2 SNEGSKA (reference sequence). V lost 5 bases to trimming and J lost 10 bases; unmatched junction nucleotides: 16. CDR3 amino acids: CSAWGRQGPRFSPLHF. In DNA, the CDR3 is TGCAGTGCTTGGGGTAGACAGGGGCCGAGGTTCTCACCCCTCCACTTT.

V usage is TRBV20-1 and J usage is TRBJ1-2, with D maybe TRBD1 (6 bases). The germline V and J ends were trimmed by 5 bases and 8 bases, with 15 bases remaining between them. Germline assignment: CDR1 DFQATT and CDR2 SNEGSKA (reference sequence). The CDR3 has 12 amino acids. In DNA, the CDR3 is TGCAGTGCTTCTACAGGGTACGGCGGCTACACCTTC. Protein: CSASTGYGGYTF.

This clonotype turned up a few times. The V call is TRBV4-3, the J call TRBJ2-1, with 7 bases matching TRBD1. The CDR3 is made up of 16 amino acids. The V and J ends lost 1 base and 6 bases, in that order; junction bases with no gene match: 9. Germline CDR1 LGHNA, CDR2 YSLEER. The CDR3 sequence is CASSQGPTGMGNEQFF. The CDR3 coding sequence is TGCGCCAGCAGCCAAGGGCCGACAGGGATGGGCAATGAGCAGTTCTTC.

The rearrangement joins TRBV20-1 to TRBJ1-2, with TRBD1 identical over 9 bases. Germline V gives CDR1 DFQATT, CDR2 SNEGSKA (reference sequence). The V gene end was trimmed by 5 bases and the J gene end by 8 bases; junction bases not matched to a gene: 15. The CDR3 is made up of 15 amino acids. The DNA for the CDR3 is TGCAGTGCTGGCAAGGTCCGGGACAGGGATAAGGGCTACACCTTC. Encoded protein: CSAGKVRDRDKGYTF.

V usage is TRBV6-5 and J usage is TRBJ2-1; D ambiguous. This CDR3 is built from 16 residues. The ends were cut back, 2 bases at V and 0 bases at J, with 11 bases in the middle. Per germline, CDR1 MNHEY and CDR2 SVGAGI. CDR3 nucleotides: TGTGCCAGCAGTTACCGAGAGCCCGTCTCCTACAATGAGCAGTTCTTC. Amino acid sequence: CASSYREPVSYNEQFF.

The genes are TRBV18 and TRBJ2-5, with D perhaps TRBD1 (6 bases). V was clipped by 3 bases and J by 2 bases, with 13 bases between them. The CDR3 is made up of 15 amino acids. Germline V gene lookup returns CDR1 KGHSH and CDR2 LQKENI. Written as DNA, the CDR3 is TGTGCCAGCTCACCCAACAGGGTTTTACAAGAGACCCAGTACTTC. Translating it yields CASSPNRVLQETQYF.

This clonotype was seen ten or more times. This chain links TRBV7-2 with TRBJ2-7; D is undetermined. The CDR3 is 12 residues long. Germline V gene lookup returns CDR1 SGHTA and CDR2 FQGNSA. Trimming removed 5 bases at V and 5 bases at J, with 10 bases between. CDR3 in amino acids: CASSPYSDEQYF. The CDR3 DNA follows: TGTGCCAGCAGCCCATATTCAGACGAGCAGTACTTC.

The chain's CDR3 is CASTPQPGTGGIEQYF. CDR3 nucleotide sequence: TGTGCCAGCACCCCTCAACCAGGGACAGGGGGTATTGAGCAGTACTTC. V is TRBV7-2 and J is TRBJ2-7, with TRBD1 matching over 11 bases. Germline CDR1 SGHTA, CDR2 FQGNSA. V lost 7 bases, J lost 7 bases, and 15 bases stayed unmatched. The length of the CDR3 is 16 residues.

The chain is built from TRBV6-5 and TRBJ2-5, with D perhaps assigned TRBD1 or TRBD2 (6 bases each). The CDR3 is 17 amino acids. CDR1 MNHEY and CDR2 SVGAGI come from the germline V gene. Deletions cut 2 bases from V and 3 bases from J, with 19 bases between. The CDR3 coding sequence is TGTGCCAGCAGTTACGGCGCGTATAGGGGGGCGAAAGAGACCCAGTACTTC. Translating it yields CASSYGAYRGAKETQYF.

The chain uses TRBV4-1 and TRBJ1-5; D is unresolved. This CDR3 spans 16 amino acids. Trimming removed 0 bases at V and 3 bases at J, with 12 bases between. Per germline, CDR1 MGHRA and CDR2 YSYEKL. In DNA form, the CDR3 reads TGCGCCAGCAGCCAAGAACGCCCCGGGGTCAATCAGCCCCAGCATTTT. Translating it yields CASSQERPGVNQPQHF.

This chain uses TRBV27 with TRBJ1-6; D might be TRBD1 (5 bases). The length of the CDR3 is 15 residues. The germline V gene has CDR1 MNHEY and CDR2 SMNVEV (reference sequence). Between the trimmed V and J ends, which lost 6 bases and 9 bases, there was a span of 18 bases. CDR3 amino acids: CASRSGGIESSPLHF. The CDR3 DNA follows: TGTGCCAGCAGAAGCGGGGGGATTGAGAGTTCACCCCTCCACTTT.

The chain carries TRBV20-1 and TRBJ2-7; D gene uncertain. The CDR3 totals 14 residues. Trimming took 1 base from V and 0 from J, leaving 10 bases between them. CDR1 is DFQATT and CDR2 is SNEGSKA in the germline V gene (reference sequence). The CDR3 nucleotides read TGCAGTGCTAGAGGAGCAGGAAACTCCTACGAGCAGTACTTC. Encoded protein: CSARGAGNSYEQYF.

The chain combines TRBV2 with TRBJ2-1; TRBD1 might be the D (5 bases). This CDR3 has 11 amino acids. Trimming removed 4 bases at V and 12 bases at J, with 10 bases between. The V gene's germline CDR1 is SNHLY and CDR2 FYNNEI. The CDR3 spells CASSGEGAQFF. For the CDR3, the DNA is TGTGCCAGCAGTGGTGAAGGGGCGCAGTTCTTC.

V is TRBV7-2 and J is TRBJ2-7; tentative D call: TRBD1 (6 bases). Germline CDR1 is SGHTA and CDR2 is FQGNSA. The CDR3 spans 16 residues. Trimming took off 6 bases at V and 7 bases at J, with 25 bases between the two ends. CDR3 in amino acids: CASSPETGSSYNEQYF. As DNA, the CDR3 is TGTGCCAGCAGTCCCGAGACAGGCAGCTCCTACAATGAGCAGTACTTC.

The chain links TRBV29-1 to TRBJ2-7; 7 nucleotides align to TRBD2. Near its end, the DNA agrees better with TRBJ2-5, so the J call may be wrong. Germline assignment: CDR1 SQVTM and CDR2 ANQGSEA. This CDR3 contains 12 residues. CDR3: CSVRGDEETQYF. The CDR3 DNA reads TGCAGCGTACGGGGGGACGAGGAGACCCAGTACTTC.